The T cell receptor (beta chain) under discussion was sequenced for a study of post-analysis software for immune sequencing data. Study overall: Several disease courses (relapsing-remitting, secondary progressive and progressive-relapsing) of multiple sclerosis were included. Whole-study findings and limits: TRBV segments more frequent in patients than in controls numbered several and included TRBV5-6, TRBV5-1 and TRBV20-1. Significantly decreased normalized Chao1 diversity was recorded for multiple sclerosis patients relative to controls. The authors found that F measure strongly co-clustered same-batch samples.

The CDR3 is made up of 14 amino acids. Germline V gene sequence: CDR1 WSHSY, CDR2 SAAADI. Trimming removed 2 bases from V and 2 bases from J, with 8 bases in between. This clonotype showed up many times. The antigen remains undetermined. Unique-molecular-identifier-tagged TCR beta cDNA libraries were used. Once roughly 0.85 to 11 million T cells were used, approximately 470,000 cDNA molecules resulted. TCRdb recomputed calls from the PCR reads with MiXCR, one row per CDR3 protein. Among about 540,000 distinct CDR3 sequences listed, under 40% were seen once. The sequenced sample consisted of blood. V gene TRBV10-2 combines with J gene TRBJ2-3, with D perhaps given as TRBD1 or TRBD2 (5 bases each). This sequence was found in a girl under 18 with multiple sclerosis. The CDR3 reads CASSETGLTDTQYF. CDR3 nucleotide sequence: TGCGCCAGCAGTGAGACGGGGCTCACAGATACGCAGTATTTT.